This passage covers 18 T cell receptor beta chains from one sample sequenced in a study of T cell changes during pregnancy in multiple sclerosis. Repertoires were generated with immunoSEQ multiplex PCR, while TCRdb's copy carries only in-frame clones and drops some. Counted here are roughly 30,000 clones, approximately 94% occurring once; the ten biggest clones make up around 0.41%. This sample comprised CD4+ T cells from peripheral blood mononuclear cells, obtained in the second trimester of pregnancy. The source is a female donor with multiple sclerosis, enrolled in a pregnancy study.

The chain joins TRBV18 to TRBJ2-7; perhaps TRBD2 as D (5 bases). Germline V CDR1 and CDR2: KGHSH, LQKENI. There are 11 residues in the CDR3. V lost 6 bases and J lost 3, with 6 bases in between. The CDR3 loop reads CASSEDYEQYF. The CDR3 DNA follows: TGTGCCAGCTCGGAGGACTACGAGCAGTACTTC.

The chain couples TRBV14 to TRBJ2-7; 7 bases map to TRBD1. The germline V gene has CDR1 SGHDN and CDR2 FVKESK. Germline trimming cut 4 bases from V and 0 bases from J; bases unmatched to any gene: 6. The CDR3 runs to 15 residues. CDR3 DNA sequence: TGTGCCAGCAGCCGCCCAGGGGGAAGCTCCTACGAGCAGTACTTC. Translating it yields CASSRPGGSSYEQYF.

The CDR3 region has the DNA TGTGCCAGCAGTGCGGACAAACCCCAGCATTTT. Amino acids: CASSADKPQHF. J is TRBJ1-5 and V is TRBV2, with TRBD1 as a possible D gene (5 bases). The CDR3 has 11 amino acids. V dropped 4 bases and J dropped 10 bases, with 8 bases sitting between them. CDR1 and CDR2 (germline): SNHLY, FYNNEI.

This chain connects TRBV19 to TRBJ2-6, with a possible D match to TRBD2 (5 bases). CDR3 length equals 13 residues. CDR1 is LNHDA, CDR2 SQIVND, per germline (reference sequence). V dropped 6 bases and J dropped 2 bases, with 5 bases sitting between them. CDR3 loop: CASRRAGANVLTF. CDR3 in DNA: TGTGCCAGTAGGAGGGCTGGGGCCAACGTCCTGACTTTC.

In this sample, this clone turned up once. V usage is TRBV2 and J usage is TRBJ1-3, with no clear D. Germline CDR1 reads SNHLY; CDR2 reads FYNNEI. The CDR3 is 13 residues long. With 8 bases removed from V and 1 base from J, the gap between germline ends came to 9 bases. The CDR3 nucleotides read TGTGCCAGCGCCTATGGTTCTGGAAACACCATATATTTT. It translates to CASAYGSGNTIYF.

The chain is built from TRBV7-6 and TRBJ2-2, with no clear D. V lost 4 bases and J lost 3, with 3 bases in between. Germline V gene data show CDR1 as SGHVS and CDR2 as FNYEAQ. The CDR3 extends over 12 amino acids. The CDR3 DNA follows: TGTGCCAGCAGCTCCTACACCGGGGAGCTGTTTTTT. As protein: CASSSYTGELFF.

The rearrangement links TRBV27 to TRBJ2-7, with D perhaps matching TRBD1 (5 bases). The germline CDR1 and CDR2 sequences are MNHEY and SMNVEV (reference sequence). The CDR3 contains 16 residues. V was trimmed by 2 bases and J by 5 bases, leaving 19 bases between them. For the CDR3, the DNA is TGTGCCAGCAGTTTAGATGACAGCTCCTACGACCACGAGCAGTACTTC. Its protein product is CASSLDDSSYDHEQYF.

The chain is built from TRBV28 and TRBJ1-2; 9 bases match TRBD1. The CDR3 loop spans 15 amino acids. Trimming removed 5 bases from V and 6 bases from J; junction bases left unmatched: 10. From germline, CDR1 is MDHEN and CDR2 SYDVKM. CDR3 amino acids: CASSPPHTGGNGYTF. In nucleotides, the CDR3 is TGTGCCAGCAGTCCACCGCATACAGGGGGCAATGGCTACACCTTC.

The V and J genes are TRBV6-5 and TRBJ1-4, with TRBD1 matching over 9 bases. The ends lost 2 bases at V and 2 bases at J; junction bases unmatched: 0. The CDR3 contains 15 residues. Germline-derived CDR1 and CDR2 are MNHEY and SVGAGI. The CDR3 DNA is TGTGCCAGCAGTTACACAGGGGGCACTAATGAAAAACTGTTTTTT. Protein product: CASSYTGGTNEKLFF.

This chain uses TRBV5-4 with TRBJ2-1; TRBD2 agrees at 10 bases. V lost 3 bases to trimming and J lost 2 bases; unmatched junction nucleotides: 14. Germline V gene data show CDR1 as SGHNT and CDR2 as YYREEE (reference sequence). This CDR3 is built from 19 residues. DNA for the CDR3: TGTGCCAGCAGCTCCCATTCTAGCGGGAGTACTATGGCCTACAATGAGCAGTTCTTC. Translation: CASSSHSSGSTMAYNEQFF.

DNA of the CDR3: TGTGCCAGTAGTATGAGGCAGGGGGCCCGGGGGACCCAGTACTTC. Its translation is CASSMRQGARGTQYF. This rearrangement joins TRBV19 to TRBJ2-5; 8 nucleotides align to TRBD1. Per germline, CDR1 LNHDA and CDR2 SQIVND (reference sequence). V lost 3 bases, J lost 7 bases, and 10 bases stayed unmatched. The CDR3 extends over 15 amino acids.

The rearrangement links TRBV5-1 to TRBJ2-1; D call uncertain. The V end was cut by 4 bases, the J end by 7 bases, with 18 bases between. CDR3 size: 15 residues. CDR1 SGHRS and CDR2 YFSETQ come from the germline V gene. The CDR3 DNA sequence: TGCGCCAGCAGCAAAACGAGTCTAGTCGTTAATGAGCAGTTCTTC. Its translation: CASSKTSLVVNEQFF. The full variable domain, its missing parts supplied by reference TRBV5-1 and TRBJ2-1, is KAGVTQTPRYLIKTRGQQVTLSCSPISGHRSVSWYQQTPGQGLQFLFEYFSETQRNKGNFPGRFSGRQFSNSRSEMNVSTLELGDSALYLCASSKTSLVVNEQFFGPGTRLTVL.

This clone appeared a single time. The chain recombines TRBV10-1 with TRBJ1-1; 7 bases map to TRBD1. Trimming at V came to 5 bases and at J to 5 bases, leaving 5 bases not matched to a gene. The length of the CDR3 is 13 residues. CDR1 WNHNN and CDR2 SYGVQD come from the germline V gene (reference sequence). This chain's CDR3 is CASSQGGWTEAFF. The CDR3 DNA is TGCGCCAGCAGTCAGGGGGGATGGACTGAAGCTTTCTTT.

This clone was recorded once. CDR3 protein: CASSSRGWAEAFF. DNA for the CDR3: TGTGCCAGTAGTAGCAGGGGGTGGGCTGAAGCTTTCTTT. V gene TRBV19 combines with J gene TRBJ1-1; TRBD1 matches at 7 bases. Germline V gene sequence: CDR1 LNHDA, CDR2 SQIVND (reference sequence). CDR3 length equals 13 residues. After removal of 4 bases from V and 6 bases from J, the junction contained 5 bases not matched to a gene. Full variable domain (remainder filled in from reference TRBV19 and TRBJ1-1): DGGITQSPKYLFRKEGQNVTLSCEQNLNHDAMYWYRQDPGQGLRLIYYSQIVNDFQKGDIAEGYSVSREKKESFPLTVTSAQKNPTAFYLCASSSRGWAEAFFGQGTRLTVV.

This clone showed up just once. This chain uses TRBV11-2 with TRBJ2-2, with D possibly TRBD2 on 5 matching bases. CDR1 and CDR2 from the germline V gene are SGHAT and FQNNGV. The CDR3 runs 14 residues. The V end lost 1 base, the J end lost 6 bases, and 9 bases lay between the germline ends. CDR3 residues: CASSLGVASGELFF. CDR3 coding DNA: TGTGCCAGCAGCTTAGGGGTAGCGTCCGGGGAGCTGTTTTTT. Full variable domain (remainder filled in from reference TRBV11-2 and TRBJ2-2): EAGVAQSPRYKIIEKRQSVAFWCNPISGHATLYWYQQILGQGPKLLIQFQNNGVVDDSQLPKDRFSAERLKGVDSTLKIQPAKLEDSAVYLCASSLGVASGELFFGEGSRLTVL.

The rearrangement links TRBV11-2 to TRBJ2-7; 10 bases match TRBD2. V trimming: 5 bases; J trimming: 4 bases; junction bases outside the gene matches: 8. The CDR3 is made up of 15 amino acids. Germline assignment: CDR1 SGHAT and CDR2 FQNNGV. The CDR3 reads CASSRGTSATYEQYF. Written as DNA, the CDR3 is TGTGCCAGCAGCCGCGGGACTAGCGCGACTTACGAGCAGTACTTC.

The chain uses TRBV15 and TRBJ2-2; maybe TRBD1 (6 bases). Trimming took off 2 bases at V and 7 bases at J, with 11 bases between the two ends. CDR3 length: 14 residues. Per the germline V gene, CDR1 is LNHNV and CDR2 is YYDKDF (reference sequence). The CDR3: CATSRLGANGELFF. DNA of the CDR3: TGTGCCACCAGCAGACTGGGGGCTAACGGGGAGCTGTTTTTT.

The J gene is TRBJ1-2, the V gene TRBV5-1, with D possibly being TRBD1 (6 bases). Germline V lookup: CDR1 SGHRS, CDR2 YFSETQ. The V end was cut by 5 bases, the J end by 5 bases, with 19 bases between. The CDR3 is 15 residues long. CDR3 protein: CASRPGAESVYGYTF. CDR3 nucleotide sequence: TGCGCCAGCAGACCAGGGGCGGAAAGTGTTTATGGCTACACCTTC. Complete variable domain (other parts from reference TRBV5-1 and TRBJ1-2): KAGVTQTPRYLIKTRGQQVTLSCSPISGHRSVSWYQQTPGQGLQFLFEYFSETQRNKGNFPGRFSGRQFSNSRSEMNVSTLELGDSALYLCASRPGAESVYGYTFGSGTRLTVV.